This is a list of T cell receptor beta chains from one sample in a study of shared clonotypes between healthy human individuals. Some clones are missing from TCRdb's copy, which holds only in-frame ones; the method was immunoSEQ multiplex PCR. In the table there are around 2,100,000 clones, about 95% of which are singletons. Sequences were obtained from naive CD8+ T cells sorted from blood. The receptors were sampled from a man between 18 and 29 years old in good health. Both conserved end residues are part of each CDR3. Each record gives: D gene, V gene, clone size, J gene, CDR3 protein, CDR3 DNA. A D gene is named only where the DNA matches it firmly. The listing skips clone size in some rows; elsewhere it reads once, few, many or a size class.

NA	TRBV9	NA	TRBJ2-5	CASSPGQQETQYF	TGTGCCAGCAGCCCAGGGCAGCAAGAGACCCAGTACTTC
NA	TRBV10-3	once	TRBJ2-6	CAISEKAMSSGANVLTF	TGTGCCATCAGTGAAAAGGCCATGAGCTCTGGGGCCAACGTCCTGACTTTC
TRBD2	TRBV25-1	NA	TRBJ2-1	CASSSKLAGSYNEQFF	TGTGCCAGCAGTAGCAAACTAGCGGGCTCCTACAATGAGCAGTTCTTC
NA	TRBV29-1	NA	TRBJ2-5	CSVSYVGGQRKETQYF	TGCAGCGTTAGTTACGTGGGGGGACAGAGGAAAGAGACCCAGTACTTC
TRBD2	TRBV11-3	NA	TRBJ2-7	CASSLGLSGEQYF	TGTGCCAGCAGCTTGGGACTTAGCGGGGAGCAGTACTTC
TRBD1	TRBV5-6	NA	TRBJ2-1	CASSLGQGVNNEQFF	TGTGCCAGCAGCTTAGGACAGGGGGTCAACAATGAGCAGTTCTTC
TRBD1	TRBV6-1	NA	TRBJ1-2	CASTGVGTGGGGYTF	TGTGCCAGCACCGGAGTCGGGACAGGGGGCGGAGGCTACACCTTC
NA	TRBV27	NA	TRBJ2-3	CASSSYGRGSDTQYF	TGTGCCAGCAGTTCGTACGGGAGAGGATCAGATACGCAGTATTTT
NA	TRBV9	NA	TRBJ1-6	CASRATANDSPLHF	TGTGCCAGCAGGGCTACAGCCAATGATTCACCCCTCCACTTT
NA	TRBV27	NA	TRBJ1-3	CASSLNGLSGNTIYF	TGTGCCAGCAGTCTTAACGGCCTCTCTGGAAACACCATATATTTT
NA	TRBV11-2	NA	TRBJ1-1	CASSLGQGTEAFF	TGTGCCAGCAGCTTAGGGCAGGGCACTGAAGCTTTCTTT
NA	TRBV12-5	NA	TRBJ1-6	CASGIGTAPLNNSPLHF	TGTGCTAGTGGAATCGGGACGGCCCCGTTAAATAATTCACCCCTCCACTTT
NA	TRBV7-9	once	TRBJ2-5	CASSETGTTVRETQYF	TGTGCCAGCAGCGAAACCGGGACGACGGTTCGGGAGACCCAGTACTTC
TRBD1	TRBV4-1	once	TRBJ2-7	CASSLRDRTTDEQYF	TGCGCCAGCAGCCTAAGGGACAGAACGACCGACGAGCAGTACTTC
TRBD2	TRBV6-1	NA	TRBJ2-7	CASSDPLAGGLHEQYF	TGTGCCAGCAGTGACCCACTAGCGGGAGGGCTTCACGAGCAGTACTTC
NA	TRBV4-3	NA	TRBJ1-6	CASSQDGGGAGSPLHF	TGCGCCAGCAGCCAAGATGGGGGGGGCGCCGGGTCACCCCTCCACTTT
TRBD1	TRBV15	NA	TRBJ1-1	CATSGGQLSPMNTEAFF	TGTGCCACCAGCGGGGGACAGCTATCCCCCATGAACACTGAAGCTTTCTTT
NA	TRBV10-3	NA	TRBJ2-7	CAISEGLYEQYF	TGTGCCATCAGTGAAGGGCTATACGAGCAGTACTTC
NA	TRBV10-3	NA	TRBJ1-1	CAISWDGEAFF	TGTGCCATCAGTTGGGACGGTGAAGCTTTCTTT
TRBD2	TRBV6-5	NA	TRBJ2-7	CASSYWLAETYEQYF	TGTGCCAGCAGTTACTGGCTAGCGGAGACCTACGAGCAGTACTTC